Listed below are T cell receptor beta chains from one sample, sequenced in a study of T cells in Graves' hyperthyroidism and ophthalmopathy. TCRdb called the multiplex PCR reads again in MiXCR, with one record for every CDR3 protein. The sample holds more than 600,000 distinct CDR3 sequences, about 17% seen once. The sample consisted of blood. The source is a young man with Graves' hyperthyroidism. CDR3s include the opening cysteine and the closing phenylalanine or tryptophan. The D gene is left open where the match is weak. A row's size may be missing; if present it is once, few, many or a size class.

D	V	size	J	DNA	CDR3
NA	TRBV19	NA	TRBJ2-3	TGTGCCAGTAGTATAAGCCCCGCTCGTACGCAGTATTTT	CASSISPARTQYF
TRBD1	TRBV30	many	TRBJ2-3	TGTGCCTGGGTCTCAGGGGGAGATACGCAGTATTTT	CAWVSGGDTQYF
TRBD2	TRBV28	few	TRBJ2-1	TGTGCCAGCAGTTTGCTAGCGGGAGGGCCGAACAATGAGCAGTTCTTC	CASSLLAGGPNNEQFF
NA	TRBV20-1	NA	TRBJ2-3	TGCAGTGCTAGAGACCCTCGGACCCCTAGCACAGATACGCAGTATTTT	CSARDPRTPSTDTQYF
NA	TRBV20-1	many	TRBJ2-3	TGCAGTGCTAGAGATCTGTTGCGAACGAGCACAGATACGCAGTATTTT	CSARDLLRTSTDTQYF
NA	TRBV19	few	TRBJ1-5	TGTGCCAGTAGTATGTACGGGTCTGATCAGCCCCAGCATTTT	CASSMYGSDQPQHF
NA	TRBV27	many	TRBJ2-5	TGTGCCAGCAGTTTATCGAGGAGAGAGACCCAGTACTTC	CASSLSRRETQYF
NA	TRBV11-2	many	TRBJ1-1	TGTGCCAGCAGCTTAGATCAGGGGAACACTGAAGCTTTCTTT	CASSLDQGNTEAFF
NA	TRBV28	many	TRBJ2-5	TGTGCCAGCAGTTTAGAGGGGGGAGACACATGCTACTTC	CASSLEGGDTCYF
TRBD1	TRBV10-3	NA	TRBJ1-5	TGTGCCATCAGCCTCACCGGGACAGGGAATCAGCCCCAGCATTTT	CAISLTGTGNQPQHF
TRBD2	TRBV20-1	many	TRBJ2-7	TGCAGTGCTAGGAGCCGACCGGGACTAAGTTACGAGCAGTACTTC	CSARSRPGLSYEQYF
NA	TRBV20-1	NA	TRBJ2-7	TGCAGTGCTAGAGAGGGAGCGGCAGGGTTACGTCCCGAGCAGTACTTC	CSAREGAAGLRPEQYF
NA	TRBV9	many	TRBJ2-7	TGTGCCAGCAGCCCCAGGAGCGGGCGATCCTACGAGCAGTACTTC	CASSPRSGRSYEQYF
TRBD1	TRBV28	NA	TRBJ2-1	TGTGCCAGCAGTTTCTCCCTCCGGGACAGGGTTAAGAATGAGCAGTTCTTC	CASSFSLRDRVKNEQFF
TRBD1	TRBV12-3/TRBV12-4	many	TRBJ1-5	TGTGCCAGCAGGCAGACAGGGTGTGGCAATCAGCCCCAGCATTTT	CASRQTGCGNQPQHF
TRBD2	TRBV5-1	few	TRBJ2-1	TGCGCCAGCCGTGGGGGGAGGGGATACAATGAGCAGTTCTTC	CASRGGRGYNEQFF
TRBD2	TRBV10-3	few	TRBJ2-7	TGTGCCATCGGCGGGCGGGAGGTCTACGAGCAGTACTTC	CAIGGREVYEQYF
NA	TRBV19	NA	TRBJ1-5	TGTGCCAGTAGTATTCTAGGCCAGGGGCTTTCCCAGCCCCAGCATTTT	CASSILGQGLSQPQHF
NA	TRBV3-1	many	TRBJ1-2	TGTGCCAGCAGCCAAGGGGTGCGCTATGGCTACACCTTC	CASSQGVRYGYTF
NA	TRBV18	many	TRBJ2-5	TGTGCCAGCTCACCCGAGGCGGCCAGGTGGGAGACCCAGTACTTC	CASSPEAARWETQYF
TRBD2	TRBV7-9	NA	TRBJ2-1	TGTGCCAGCAGTTACCTGCGGGAGAAGGCCAATGAGCAGTTCTTC	CASSYLREKANEQFF
TRBD2	TRBV20-1	NA	TRBJ2-3	TGCAGTGCCTGGGGGTGGACTAGCAACCCAGATACGCAGTATTTT	CSAWGWTSNPDTQYF
TRBD1	TRBV28	NA	TRBJ1-2	TGTGCCAGCAGTCCGCTACAGGGGATTAGGATCTATGGCTACACCTTC	CASSPLQGIRIYGYTF
NA	TRBV4-2	few	TRBJ1-2	TGTGCCAGCAGCCAAGATTCGGAGGAAACTAACTATGGCTACACCTTC	CASSQDSEETNYGYTF
NA	TRBV12-3/TRBV12-4	few	TRBJ1-2	TGTGCCAGCAGCCCATGGTCCGCCTATGGCTACACCTTC	CASSPWSAYGYTF
TRBD1	TRBV28	many	TRBJ2-7	TGTGCCAGCAGTTTCATCAGGGGACAGGGGGGCTACGAGCAGTACTTC	CASSFIRGQGGYEQYF
TRBD1	TRBV7-2	NA	TRBJ1-5	TGTGCCAGCAGCAAGGTAGCGACAGGGCTAGATCAGCCCCAGCATTTT	CASSKVATGLDQPQHF
TRBD1	TRBV13	NA	TRBJ1-5	TGTGCCAGCAGCTCGACAGGGAACAATCAGCCCCAGCATTTT	CASSSTGNNQPQHF
NA	TRBV12-3/TRBV12-4	NA	TRBJ1-3	TGTGCCAGCAGGCCTACCCTGAACCAGGGAAGAAACACCATATATTTT	CASRPTLNQGRNTIYF
NA	TRBV28	many	TRBJ2-6	TGTGCCAGCAGTTTATTCTCCGGGGCCAACGTCCTGACTTTC	CASSLFSGANVLTF
TRBD1	TRBV20-1	many	TRBJ2-5	TGCAGTGCTAGTACCGGGACAGAAGAGACCCAGTACTTC	CSASTGTEETQYF
NA	TRBV7-9	few	TRBJ1-1	TGTGCCAGCAGAACGGGGGGGGGGGTGAACACTGAAGCTTTCTTT	CASRTGGGVNTEAFF
TRBD1	TRBV27	few	TRBJ1-2	TGTGCCAGCACCCAGGGGGCGCAGAACTATGGCTACACCTTC	CASTQGAQNYGYTF
NA	TRBV12-3/TRBV12-4	many	TRBJ2-3	TGTGCCAGCATGTTCGTAGATACGCAGTATTTT	CASMFVDTQYF
TRBD1	TRBV7-9	many	TRBJ2-7	TGTGCCAGCAGCTTACGGTCAGGGGGCGGCGAGCAGTACTTC	CASSLRSGGGEQYF
TRBD2	TRBV7-6	NA	TRBJ2-5	TGTGCCAGCAGCTTAATCTCGGTAGCGGGCTGGCAAGAGACCCAGTACTTC	CASSLISVAGWQETQYF
NA	TRBV11-2	few	TRBJ2-6	TGTGCCAGCAGCCACGACCTATACTCTGGGGCCAACGTCCTGACTTTC	CASSHDLYSGANVLTF
NA	TRBV12-3/TRBV12-4	NA	TRBJ1-1	TGTGCCAGCGCCTGGACAGCGAACACTGAAGCTTTCTTT	CASAWTANTEAFF
NA	TRBV12-3/TRBV12-4	many	TRBJ1-2	TGTGCCAGCAGCTTACGGGTTAACGGCTACACCTTC	CASSLRVNGYTF
NA	TRBV11-2	NA	TRBJ2-6	TGTGCCAGCAGCTTAGATGATTACACTGGGGCCAACGTCCTGACTTTC	CASSLDDYTGANVLTF
NA	TRBV7-4	few	TRBJ2-7	TGTGCCAGCAGCTTAGAAGCCCAAGTCCGGGGGCTCTACGAGCAGTACTTC	CASSLEAQVRGLYEQYF
NA	TRBV19	NA	TRBJ2-5	TGTGCCAGTAGTAATCGGCAGACCCAGTACTTC	CASSNRQTQYF
NA	TRBV4-2	NA	TRBJ1-6	TGTGCCAGCAGCCAAGATAGTCCCCCCAGGGCCAATTCACCCCTCCACTTT	CASSQDSPPRANSPLHF
TRBD2	TRBV20-1	NA	TRBJ2-3	TGCAGTGCTGGGCGGGGGTTCGCAGATACGCAGTATTTT	CSAGRGFADTQYF
TRBD1	TRBV7-8	NA	TRBJ2-1	TGTGCCAGCAGCCGGGACAGGGTGAACAATGAGCAGTTCTTC	CASSRDRVNNEQFF